This T cell receptor (beta chain) stems from a study of T-cell reconstitution after alpha-beta-depleted transplantation in children. Study outcomes and limitations: Several hundred expanded graft clones reportedly gave rise to the alpha-beta T cells present about two months after transplant. High day-60 TCRbeta diversity in some patients came from surviving recipient T cells and thymic progenitors.

Remarks on this clonotype: Its antigen is as yet unknown.

The CDR3 extends over 15 amino acids. Trimming left V 3 bases short and J 8 bases short, with 19 bases between. A library of TCRbeta sequences, prepared with unique molecular identifiers, was generated. In TCRdb, the PCR reads were re-called with MiXCR into one record per CDR3 protein. This sample yields fewer than 550,000 distinct CDR3 sequences, of which about 10% are seen a single time; around 13% belongs to the top ten. This sequence was found in a female patient aged 2 to 10 who had a stem cell transplant for aplastic anemia, so the T cells may come from the graft donor. This chain connects TRBV12-3 or TRBV12-4 to TRBJ1-2, with D unresolved. Sequencing used PBMCs, mostly from graft donor cells, obtained 180 days after TCRalphabeta/CD19-depleted stem cell transplant. CDR3 coding DNA: TGTGCCAGCAGTTTTAGGGCGGAGACTAGCCTAGGCTACACCTTC. This sequence encodes CASSFRAETSLGYTF.